This entry concerns a single T cell receptor beta chain. Antigen specificity is unknown. This record comes from a study of CD8 T cells in ankylosing spondylitis. V dropped 6 bases and J dropped 5 bases, with 20 bases sitting between them. Germline V gene sequence: CDR1 DFQATT, CDR2 SNEGSKA (reference sequence). The CDR3 runs 14 residues. Libraries for TCR beta were made by quantitative 5'-RACE with molecular barcodes. MiXCR was run by TCRdb on the 5' RACE reads, yielding one entry per CDR3 protein. This sample has about 210,000 distinct CDR3 sequences, with 7.3% found just once. Findings and caveats of the study: There was reportedly significant enrichment of clones that were disease-linked in matched ankylosing spondylitis synovial fluid. In reactive arthritis synovial fluid and blood, some motif variants had been reported before. A motif in TCR beta, a set of roughly eight highly homologous variants, appeared characteristic of ankylosing spondylitis blood.

This clonotype originated in a male donor with ankylosing spondylitis. This chain connects TRBV20-1 to TRBJ2-7, with D possibly being TRBD1 or TRBD2 (5 bases each). Sequenced material: blood, either unsorted or a sorted T cell fraction (not recorded which). CDR3 nucleotides: TGCAGTGCGCAGGACTCGGGACGAAACCACGAGCAGTACTTC. The encoded protein is CSAQDSGRNHEQYF.